These T cell receptor beta chains were read from a single sample in a study of T cell responses to AZD1222 COVID-19 vaccine. Produced via immunoSEQ multiplex PCR; TCRdb's table is partial and in-frame only. The repertoire includes about 92,000 clones, over 75% of them detected once, and 10% to 13% sits in the top ten. Source: peripheral blood, taken on day 0 of AZD1222 vaccination. These receptors were obtained from an adult in good health. Both conserved end residues are part of each CDR3. D genes are given only for firm matches. Clone sizes are given selectively: once, few, many, or a class where the clone is expanded.

v_call	d_call	cdr3_length	clone_size	j_call	cdr3_nt	cdr3_aa
TRBV6-5	-	13	-	TRBJ2-7	TGTGCCAGCGCGTTGGGGCGGGGCTACGAGCAGTACTTC	CASALGRGYEQYF
TRBV5-1	-	15	-	TRBJ2-3	TGCGCCAGCAGCTTGGCAGATGGTTCCACAGATACGCAGTATTTT	CASSLADGSTDTQYF
TRBV20-1	-	12	-	TRBJ1-3	TGCAGTGCAAGTCCCTCTGGAAACACCATATATTTT	CSASPSGNTIYF
TRBV19	TRBD2	16	-	TRBJ2-1	TGTGCCAGTACCGACCTTGGGGGGAGGGGTTACAATGAGCAGTTCTTC	CASTDLGGRGYNEQFF
TRBV7-2	-	14	few	TRBJ2-3	TGTGCCAGCAGCCCAGGACTAAGCACAGATACGCAGTATTTT	CASSPGLSTDTQYF
TRBV2	TRBD1	15	-	TRBJ1-1	TGTGCCAGCAGTGAGGAGGGACAGGGGTTGTCTGAAGCTTTCTTT	CASSEEGQGLSEAFF
TRBV12-3/TRBV12-4	-	13	-	TRBJ1-5	TGTGCCAGCAGTTTCACCACGGATCAGCCCCAGCATTTT	CASSFTTDQPQHF
TRBV5-5	-	13	-	TRBJ1-1	TGTGCCAGCAGCTTGTACTGGGGCACTGAAGCTTTCTTT	CASSLYWGTEAFF
TRBV6-5	-	13	-	TRBJ1-1	TGTGCCAGCAGTCGACAGATGAACACTGAAGCTTTCTTT	CASSRQMNTEAFF
TRBV7-2	TRBD2	14	-	TRBJ2-7	TGTGCCAGCAGCTTAGTGAGCGGGAACTACGAGCAGTACTTC	CASSLVSGNYEQYF
TRBV14	-	17	few	TRBJ2-3	TGTGCCAGCAGCGAGGGGCAGGGTCCCTTATCCGCAGATACGCAGTATTTT	CASSEGQGPLSADTQYF
TRBV27	-	14	-	TRBJ2-5	TGTGCCAGCAGTTTATGGGGTAGGGAAGAGACCCAGTACTTC	CASSLWGREETQYF
TRBV3-1/TRBV3-2	TRBD1	15	-	TRBJ1-4	TGTGCCAGCAGCCCTAGGACAGGATCTAATGAAAAACTGTTTTTT	CASSPRTGSNEKLFF
TRBV6-2/TRBV6-3	-	15	-	TRBJ2-5	TGTGCCAGCAGTTACGGTCAGGGTGGCCAAGAGACCCAGTACTTC	CASSYGQGGQETQYF
TRBV12-3/TRBV12-4	-	11	-	TRBJ2-7	TGTGCCAGCAGTTCTGGGCACGAGCAGTACTTC	CASSSGHEQYF
TRBV6-5	TRBD2	14	-	TRBJ2-3	TGTGCCAGCAGTCGTGGCGGGGGGGGTGATACGCAGTATTTT	CASSRGGGGDTQYF
TRBV7-9	-	14	-	TRBJ1-2	TGTGCCAGCAGCTTAGCTGGAAGTAACTATGGCTACACCTTC	CASSLAGSNYGYTF
TRBV3-1/TRBV3-2	-	12	-	TRBJ2-7	TGTGCCAGCAGCCAAAACCTTGATGAGCAGTACTTC	CASSQNLDEQYF
TRBV6-5	TRBD1	14	-	TRBJ2-7	TGTGCCAGCAGTTACCGGGACAGGTATGACGAGCAGTACTTC	CASSYRDRYDEQYF
TRBV7-2	-	16	-	TRBJ2-2	TGTGCCAGCAGCACCCCGGTTCGGGCCTCAACCGGGGAGCTGTTTTTT	CASSTPVRASTGELFF
TRBV19	TRBD1	14	-	TRBJ1-1	TGTGCCAGTAGCCAAGACAGGGGTCGAACTGAAGCTTTCTTT	CASSQDRGRTEAFF
TRBV7-3	TRBD1	16	-	TRBJ2-2	TGTGCCAGCAGCTTCGCAGGGGGCCGGCTCACCGGGGAGCTGTTTTTT	CASSFAGGRLTGELFF
TRBV5-1	TRBD2	16	once	TRBJ2-1	TGCGCCAGCAGCTTCACCGGGACTAGCAGCTACAATGAGCAGTTCTTC	CASSFTGTSSYNEQFF
TRBV19	TRBD1	14	-	TRBJ1-2	TGTGCCACTCACCCAAGGGGGCTGGGCTATGGCTACACCTTC	CATHPRGLGYGYTF
TRBV12-3/TRBV12-4	-	12	-	TRBJ1-5	TGTGCCAGCAAAGAGGGGGATCAGCCCCAGCATTTT	CASKEGDQPQHF
TRBV28	TRBD1	13	-	TRBJ1-4	TGTGCCAGCAGTTCAAACAGGGGCGAAAAACTGTTTTTT	CASSSNRGEKLFF
TRBV11-2	-	15	-	TRBJ1-1	TGTGCCAGCAGCTTATCTTCCGGCTACGGCACTGAAGCTTTCTTT	CASSLSSGYGTEAFF
TRBV28	TRBD2	16	-	TRBJ2-1	TGTGCCAGCAGCTCCACGACTAGCGGCTCCTACAATGAGCAGTTCTTC	CASSSTTSGSYNEQFF
TRBV9	TRBD2	16	-	TRBJ2-3	TGTGCCAGCAGCGTGGTACTAGCGGGAGGCGTCGATACGCAGTATTTT	CASSVVLAGGVDTQYF